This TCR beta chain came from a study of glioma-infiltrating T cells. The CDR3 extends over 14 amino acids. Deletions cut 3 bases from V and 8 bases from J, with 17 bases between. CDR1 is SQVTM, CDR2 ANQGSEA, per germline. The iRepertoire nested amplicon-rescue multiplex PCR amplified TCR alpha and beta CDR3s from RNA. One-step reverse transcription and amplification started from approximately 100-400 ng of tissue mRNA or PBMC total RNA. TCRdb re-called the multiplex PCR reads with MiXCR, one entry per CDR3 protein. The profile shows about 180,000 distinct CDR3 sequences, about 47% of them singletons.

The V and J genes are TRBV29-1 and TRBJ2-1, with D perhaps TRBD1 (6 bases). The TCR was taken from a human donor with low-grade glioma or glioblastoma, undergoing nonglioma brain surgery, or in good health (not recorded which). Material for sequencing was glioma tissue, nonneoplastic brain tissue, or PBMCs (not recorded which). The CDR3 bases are TGCAGCGTTGATGCTGGGGGCAAAAATCATGAGCAGTTCTTC. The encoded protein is CSVDAGGKNHEQFF.